This T cell receptor beta chain originates from a study of blood T cell repertoires in COVID-19. CDR1 and CDR2 (germline): LGHDT, YNNKEL (reference sequence). The CDR3 length is 18 residues. Trimming removed 1 base from V and 0 bases from J, with 16 bases in between. Some clones are missing from TCRdb's copy, which holds only in-frame ones; the method was immunoSEQ multiplex PCR. This table has a few hundred thousand clones, roughly 90% appearing once. V and J are TRBV3-1 (or the pseudogene TRBV3-2) and TRBJ2-1; D is possibly TRBD1 (5 bases). The clonotype comes from a woman aged 25 to 39 with COVID-19, enrolled during active disease. Sequencing was done on a sample of peripheral blood. CDR3 DNA sequence: TGTGCCAGCAGCCAAGGGAGAAGGGGCCAGAACTCCTACAATGAGCAGTTCTTC. Protein: CASSQGRRGQNSYNEQFF.